What follows describes a single T cell receptor (beta chain). Its antigen remains unidentified. The data originate from a study of T cell responses to AZD1222 COVID-19 vaccine. Clones were sequenced by immunoSEQ multiplex PCR, and TCRdb holds only the in-frame ones, with some missing. The sample records some 160,000 clones, roughly nine tenths being singletons. Study observations and caveats: Just five or six AZD1222 recipients were seropositive at baseline. Clonal diversity was possibly underestimated; the donors were predominantly white British and more often female. Spike-wide coverage was observed for vaccine-associated CD4 TCRs, with dominant responses at 160-218 and 743-854.

Samples with a second dose at about 4 or about 12 weeks were pooled together. The V and J ends lost 8 bases and 6 bases respectively, with 13 bases between them. CDR1 MNHNY and CDR2 SVGAGI come from the germline V gene (reference sequence). This CDR3 contains 13 residues. The sample here was peripheral blood, taken 28 days after the second AZD1222 dose. The TCR originated in an adult who received the AZD1222 COVID-19 vaccine. V usage is TRBV6-6 and J usage is TRBJ1-4; D perhaps matches TRBD1 (5 bases). The CDR3 sequence: CASGGDVYEKLFF. Here the CDR3 DNA reads TGTGCCAGCGGGGGGGACGTATATGAAAAACTGTTTTTT.